This T cell receptor (beta chain) was retrieved from a study of blood T cell repertoires in COVID-19. Study information: The analysed material was cDNA or gDNA that came from T cells, B-cell-depleted T cells, or PBMCs.

How the authors handled the data: Using reference gene primer amplification, nucleated cell counts were estimated. The method was immunoSEQ multiplex PCR; TCRdb's version includes in-frame clones alone and lacks a portion of them. V, J and clone size reflect that table, while D and trimming were determined from the DNA. Of about 160,000 clones in the sample, around 80% were seen once. Germline values: CDR1 SGHNT, CDR2 YYREEE (reference sequence). V shed 0 bases, J shed 4 bases, and the junction held 7 bases outside the gene matches. CDR3 size: 17 residues. The genes are TRBV5-4 and TRBJ1-3; the match to TRBD1 covers 10 bases. The sequence was obtained from a man aged 55 to 69 with active or convalescent COVID-19. Sequenced input: peripheral blood. CDR3 sequence reads: CASSLAAGTGVGNTIYF. The DNA for the CDR3 is TGTGCCAGCAGCTTGGCCGCCGGGACAGGGGTAGGAAACACCATATATTTT.